This T cell receptor beta chain is drawn from a study of cytotoxic CD8 clonotypes in ibrutinib-treated CLL. Findings and caveats of the study: Under treatment, the uncommon public clonotypes either contracted or remained stable.

Measured with immunoSEQ multiplex PCR; TCRdb has only the in-frame clones, and not every one. The table lists more than 50,000 clones, approximately 57% of them singletons. CDR1 is SGHNT and CDR2 is YYREEE in the germline V gene (reference sequence). Trimming took 0 bases from V and 3 from J; bases not matched to a gene: 6. The CDR3 is 16 amino acids. Of note for this clone: Its specificity is unknown.

Genomic DNA for TCR beta libraries, approximately 2 micrograms, came from cryopreserved PBMCs. The J gene is TRBJ1-3, the V gene TRBV5-4, with TRBD1 matching over 7 bases. This receptor was identified in a human donor with chronic lymphocytic leukemia. The material was PBMCs, obtained after 12 months of ibrutinib treatment. CDR3 residues: CASSLDRGSGGNTIYF. The CDR3 coding sequence is TGTGCCAGCAGCTTGGACAGGGGAAGTGGTGGAAACACCATATATTTT.